A single sample gave rise to the 12 T cell receptor beta chains below, sequenced in a study of OX40 agonist ivuxolimab in advanced cancers. Sequencing was performed with immunoSEQ multiplex PCR; in TCRdb, only in-frame clones are kept and a portion is missing. The sample holds tens of thousands of clones, 88% seen once. The sample consisted of CD4+ or CD8+ T cells sorted from blood, taken in a trial of the OX40 agonist ivuxolimab. These receptors originate from an adult with an advanced solid tumor such as melanoma, head and neck, liver or kidney cancer.

V gene TRBV5-1 combines with J gene TRBJ2-7; 9 nucleotides align to TRBD2. The CDR3 is made up of 15 amino acids. Unmatched junction bases numbered 8, after V lost 4 bases and J lost 3 bases. CDR1 and CDR2 from the germline V gene are SGHRS and YFSETQ. The CDR3 reads CASSPPSGNHYEQYF. The CDR3 coding sequence is TGCGCCAGCAGCCCTCCTAGCGGGAATCACTACGAGCAGTACTTC.

The chain uses TRBV6-4 and TRBJ1-1, with 7 bases aligning to TRBD1. In germline, CDR1 is MRHNA, CDR2 SNTAGT. J gave up 3 bases and V 6 bases, and 7 bases lay outside the gene matches. The CDR3 totals 14 residues. CDR3 sequence (DNA): TGTGCCAGCAGCAAAACAGGGGAGCACACTGAAGCTTTCTTT. It translates to CASSKTGEHTEAFF.

This chain connects TRBV4-2 to TRBJ1-5, with D unresolved. V was cut by 0 bases and J by 0 bases, with 12 bases left in between. The CDR3 covers 17 residues. Looked up from germline, CDR1 is LGHNA and CDR2 is YNFKEQ. The CDR3, as DNA: TGTGCCAGCAGCCAAGACCCCGTCGAATATAGCAATCAGCCCCAGCATTTT. This translates into CASSQDPVEYSNQPQHF.

The chain couples TRBV4-3 to TRBJ2-1; D call uncertain. Germline CDR1 is LGHNA and CDR2 is YSLEER. The V gene lost 1 base and the J gene lost 8 bases, with 12 bases spanning the gap. This CDR3 has 14 amino acids. CDR3 DNA sequence: TGCGCCAGCAGCCAAGCGGATCTAAACCATGAGCAGTTCTTC. Translated: CASSQADLNHEQFF.

The gene calls are TRBV6-5 and TRBJ2-1; the match to TRBD2 covers 8 bases. The ends lost 6 bases at V and 4 bases at J; junction bases unmatched: 5. There are 14 residues in the CDR3. Looked up from germline, CDR1 is MNHEY and CDR2 is SVGAGI. The CDR3 protein is CASSQRESYNEQFF. The DNA for the CDR3 is TGTGCCAGCAGCCAGCGGGAGTCGTACAATGAGCAGTTCTTC.

The rearrangement joins TRBV9 to TRBJ2-1, with TRBD2 matching 7 bases. V trimming: 0 bases; J trimming: 5 bases; junction bases outside the gene matches: 5. The CDR3 is 15 amino acids. Germline V gene data show CDR1 as SGDLS and CDR2 as YYNGEE. CDR3: CASSVAAGVHNEQFF. In DNA, the CDR3 is TGTGCCAGCAGCGTAGCGGCGGGAGTCCACAATGAGCAGTTCTTC.

The chain recombines TRBV7-9 with TRBJ1-4; 8 bases are a match to TRBD1. CDR3 length: 19 residues. Per the germline V gene, CDR1 is SEHNR and CDR2 is FQNEAQ (reference sequence). Losses at the gene ends were 0 bases for V and 1 base for J; bases not matched to a gene: 10. The CDR3 region has the DNA TGTGCCAGCAGCTTAGCGGGGCAGGGGGCGATTGTAACTAATGAAAAACTGTTTTTT. Its translation: CASSLAGQGAIVTNEKLFF.

The sample holds one count of this clone. The V call is TRBV5-4, the J call TRBJ2-1, with 7 bases lining up with TRBD2. Trimming took 1 base from V and 8 from J; bases not matched to a gene: 3. The CDR3 sequence is 13 residues long. Germline-derived CDR1 and CDR2 are SGHNT and YYREEE (reference sequence). Written as DNA, the CDR3 is TGTGCCAGCAGCTTGTTGGGGGGGGATGAGCAGTTCTTC. Amino acids: CASSLLGGDEQFF.

The chain recombines TRBV19 with TRBJ1-1; no definite D call. Trimming took off 5 bases at V and 2 bases at J, with 6 bases between the two ends. The germline CDR1 and CDR2 sequences are LNHDA and SQIVND (reference sequence). The CDR3 runs to 12 residues. The CDR3 DNA reads as TGTGCCAGTAGTGTGATTAACACTGAAGCTTTCTTT. Protein product: CASSVINTEAFF. The full variable domain, completed using reference TRBV19 and TRBJ1-1, is DGGITQSPKYLFRKEGQNVTLSCEQNLNHDAMYWYRQDPGQGLRLIYYSQIVNDFQKGDIAEGYSVSREKKESFPLTVTSAQKNPTAFYLCASSVINTEAFFGQGTRLTVV.

The chain has TRBV10-1 and TRBJ2-7; D gene ambiguous. The V end lost 2 bases, the J end lost 9 bases, and 14 bases lay between the germline ends. Germline V lookup: CDR1 WNHNN, CDR2 SYGVQD (reference sequence). The CDR3 is 13 amino acids. This CDR3 is CASSETPSESQYF. In DNA form, the CDR3 reads TGCGCCAGCAGTGAGACTCCGAGTGAATCGCAGTACTTC.

The gene calls are TRBV6-1 and TRBJ2-7; D is ambiguous. The CDR3 is 14 residues long. The germline V and J ends were trimmed by 4 bases and 4 bases, with 14 bases remaining between them. Germline CDR1 reads MNHNS; CDR2 reads SASEGT. CDR3 in amino acids: CASSASRAWYEQYF. CDR3 nucleotides: TGTGCCAGCAGTGCGTCACGGGCCTGGTACGAGCAGTACTTC.

The V call is TRBV5-1, the J call TRBJ2-3; 13 nucleotides agree with TRBD2. The CDR3 runs to 18 residues. CDR1 and CDR2 from the germline V gene are SGHRS and YFSETQ. V was clipped by 3 bases and J by 8 bases; unmatched bases: 15. CDR3 sequence reads: CASSSDGTSGVPRGTQYF. The CDR3 DNA reads as TGCGCCAGCAGCTCTGACGGGACTAGCGGGGTCCCCCGGGGTACGCAGTATTTT. Variable domain in full (rest from reference TRBV5-1 and TRBJ2-3): KAGVTQTPRYLIKTRGQQVTLSCSPISGHRSVSWYQQTPGQGLQFLFEYFSETQRNKGNFPGRFSGRQFSNSRSEMNVSTLELGDSALYLCASSSDGTSGVPRGTQYFGPGTRLTVL.